Sequencing of this T cell receptor beta chain was carried out in a study of cytomegalovirus exposure and HLA in healthy donors. CDR1 and CDR2 (germline): SGHRS, YFSETQ. The CDR3 is 13 amino acids. The V and J ends lost 4 bases and 4 bases, in that order; junction bases with no gene match: 3. TCRdb keeps only in-frame clones here, not all; method: immunoSEQ multiplex PCR. The profile shows under 400,000 clones, 86% of them singletons. Sample: PBMCs. The TCR comes from a woman aged 18-29 years in good health and CMV-seronegative. V and J are TRBV5-1 and TRBJ1-1; 8 nucleotides agree with TRBD1. CDR3 sequence (DNA): TGCGCCAGCAGCGGACAGGGCGGCACTGAAGCTTTCTTT. Translated, it gives CASSGQGGTEAFF.